This TCR beta chain is drawn from a study of blood T cell repertoires in COVID-19. The CDR3 length is 16 residues. V was pared by 8 bases and J by 1 base, with 18 bases between. The germline CDR1 and CDR2 sequences are ENHRY and SYGVKD. As handled by the study authors: By means of reference gene primer amplification, nucleated cell counts were estimated. Here immunoSEQ multiplex PCR was the method, and the copy in TCRdb shows in-frame clones only, minus some. V and J calls and clone size are those listed in that table; D and trimming were worked out from the DNA. The sample comprises some 100,000 clones, roughly 86% of which are singletons, and 5.5% to 6.5% rests with the top ten.

This receptor was taken from a woman aged 55-75 years with acute or convalescent COVID-19. Sequencing used peripheral blood. The chain recombines TRBV10-3 with TRBJ2-1; a weak D match, TRBD2 (5 bases). This CDR3 reads CAIGRSSERSYNEQFF. The CDR3 nucleotides read TGTGCCATCGGCAGGAGTAGCGAAAGGTCCTACAATGAGCAGTTCTTC.